Following are 4 T cell receptor beta chains from one sample sequenced in a study of cytotoxic CD8 clonotypes in ibrutinib-treated CLL. Using immunoSEQ multiplex PCR, the repertoire was profiled, and TCRdb retains in-frame clones only, with some absent. The data hold roughly 47,000 clones, with 53% observed a single time. The starting material was PBMCs, obtained after 12 months of ibrutinib treatment. Every receptor here comes from a human donor with chronic lymphocytic leukemia.

This clone has just a few counts. CDR3 amino acids: CASSLGSGSLVQETQYF. The CDR3 DNA is TGCGCCAGCAGCTTGGGTAGCGGGAGCCTTGTTCAAGAGACCCAGTACTTC. This chain joins TRBV5-1 and TRBJ2-5, with 9 bases lining up with TRBD2. Unmatched junction bases numbered 8, after V lost 0 bases and J lost 2 bases. Germline V CDR1 and CDR2: SGHRS, YFSETQ. The CDR3 runs to 17 residues. The full variable domain, its missing parts supplied by reference TRBV5-1 and TRBJ2-5, is KAGVTQTPRYLIKTRGQQVTLSCSPISGHRSVSWYQQTPGQGLQFLFEYFSETQRNKGNFPGRFSGRQFSNSRSEMNVSTLELGDSALYLCASSLGSGSLVQETQYFGPGTRLLVL.

This clone was counted a few times. CDR3 protein: CASNSEGFEQFF. CDR3 DNA sequence: TGCGCCAGCAACAGTGAGGGGTTTGAGCAGTTCTTC. This chain links TRBV5-1 with TRBJ2-1, with D tentatively TRBD1 or TRBD2 (5 bases each). Germline lookup yields CDR1 SGHRS and CDR2 YFSETQ. This CDR3 contains 12 residues. Deletions cut 6 bases from V and 9 bases from J, with 13 bases between.

V gene TRBV6-1 combines with J gene TRBJ1-1; D remains unclear. Germline V gene sequence: CDR1 MNHNS, CDR2 SASEGT. The CDR3 sequence is 13 residues long. V was clipped by 4 bases and J by 4 bases, with 10 bases between them. CDR3 nucleotides: TGTGCCAGCAGTGTCATACTTGGCACTGAAGCTTTCTTT. Protein product: CASSVILGTEAFF.

V and J are TRBV6-6 and TRBJ1-5, with 9 nucleotides matching TRBD1. Looked up from germline, CDR1 is MNHNY and CDR2 is SVGAGI (reference sequence). CDR3 length: 15 amino acids. J gave up 5 bases and V 4 bases, and 6 bases lay outside the gene matches. Here the CDR3 reads CASSFRDRVDQPQHF. DNA of the CDR3: TGTGCCAGCAGTTTCCGGGACAGGGTAGATCAGCCCCAGCATTTT.